Below are 5 T cell receptor beta chains sequenced from a single sample in a study of radiation and T cells in renal cell carcinoma. Treatment denoted: treatment-naive control, cytoreductive nephrectomy. The repertoire was sequenced with immunoSEQ multiplex PCR; TCRdb's copy has only in-frame clones and lacks some. The sample consists of 15,000 to 20,000 clones, about 50% of them appearing once. The specimen was tumor tissue, collected from a patient whose treatment was nephrectomy without radiotherapy. The receptors originated from a man in his forties or fifties with renal cell carcinoma.

Regarding this clone: One end of the junction varies from germline; a read error may be responsible. The V call is TRBV18, the J call TRBJ1-1; TRBD1 is a possible D gene (6 bases). Germline V CDR1 and CDR2: KGHSH, LQKENI. The CDR3 is 13 amino acids. DNA of the CDR3: TGTGCCAGCTCACTGAACGGGGACACGGAAGCTTTCTTT. Translation gives CASSLNGDTEAFF. Complete variable domain (other parts from reference TRBV18 and TRBJ1-1): NAGVMQNPRHLVRRRGQEARLRCSPMKGHSHVYWYRQLPEEGLKFMVYLQKENIIDESGMPKERFSAEFPKEGPSILRIQQVVRGDSAAYFCASSLNGDTEAFFGQGTRLTVV.

The chain links TRBV27 to TRBJ1-6; 8 bases fit TRBD1. This CDR3 region has 16 residues. Trimming cost V 6 bases and J 6 bases; bases outside gene matches: 10. Germline loops: CDR1 MNHEY, CDR2 SMNVEV (reference sequence). CDR3 nucleotide sequence: TGTGCCAGCAGACCAAGGCAGGGGGCGCGTAATTCACCCCTCCACTTT. This gives the protein CASRPRQGARNSPLHF.

In this sample, this clone turned up a few times. V and J are TRBV19 and TRBJ2-6; D call uncertain. Trimming left V 3 bases short and J 4 bases short, with 4 bases between. Germline V gives CDR1 LNHDA, CDR2 SQIVND (reference sequence). This CDR3 is 13 amino acids long. The CDR3 spells CASSIPGANVLTF. CDR3 DNA: TGTGCCAGTAGTATTCCCGGGGCCAACGTCCTGACTTTC.

J is TRBJ2-3 and V is TRBV7-2, with D possibly TRBD1 on 6 matching bases. CDR1 is SGHTA and CDR2 is FQGNSA in the germline V gene. Trimming shortened V by 3 bases and J by 2 bases, and 12 bases separated the two germline ends. CDR3 length: 15 residues. The CDR3 DNA reads TGTGCCAGCAGCTTCCTAAGGGGGTACACAGATACGCAGTATTTT. Amino acids: CASSFLRGYTDTQYF. The complete variable domain, with remaining parts taken from reference TRBV7-2 and TRBJ2-3, reads GAGVSQSPSNKVTEKGKDVELRCDPISGHTALYWYRQSLGQGLEFLIYFQGNSAPDKSGLPSDRFSAERTGGSVSTLTIQRTQQEDSAVYLCASSFLRGYTDTQYFGPGTRLTVL.

The chain carries TRBV11-2 and TRBJ2-7; 8 bases are shared with TRBD2. The J segment lost 3 bases and the V segment lost 0 bases, leaving 10 bases of the junction unmatched. The length of the CDR3 is 17 residues. Per the germline V gene, CDR1 is SGHAT and CDR2 is FQNNGV. DNA of the CDR3: TGTGCCAGCAGCTTAGATCTTCCCAGCGGGGGACTCTACGAGCAGTACTTC. This codes for CASSLDLPSGGLYEQYF.